This note documents a single T cell receptor (beta chain) sequence. As yet, its antigen is unknown. The data were taken from a study of T cell responses to AZD1222 COVID-19 vaccine. Study observations and caveats: Epitopes outside B.1.351 and B.1.1.7 mutated regions reportedly drew nearly half of spike TCRs. Sampled repertoires all dated from after the peak T cell response. Spike regions recognized by vaccine-associated CD4 TCRs spanned the protein, led by 160-218 and 743-854. Most donors were white British, females outnumbered males, and clonal diversity was possibly underestimated.

TCRdb's table, derived via immunoSEQ multiplex PCR, lists solely in-frame clones and lacks some. The sample carries under 150,000 clones, more than 90% recorded once. Germline V gives CDR1 KGHSH, CDR2 LQKENI. V lost 3 bases and J 0 bases, leaving 3 bases between the germline ends. The CDR3 runs 13 residues. Sequences were derived from peripheral blood, sampled on day 0 of AZD1222 vaccination. The V and J genes are TRBV18 and TRBJ2-1; D uncertain. This receptor was taken from an adult in good health. The CDR3 region is CASSPDSYNEQFF. The CDR3 bases are TGTGCCAGCTCACCGGACTCCTACAATGAGCAGTTCTTC.